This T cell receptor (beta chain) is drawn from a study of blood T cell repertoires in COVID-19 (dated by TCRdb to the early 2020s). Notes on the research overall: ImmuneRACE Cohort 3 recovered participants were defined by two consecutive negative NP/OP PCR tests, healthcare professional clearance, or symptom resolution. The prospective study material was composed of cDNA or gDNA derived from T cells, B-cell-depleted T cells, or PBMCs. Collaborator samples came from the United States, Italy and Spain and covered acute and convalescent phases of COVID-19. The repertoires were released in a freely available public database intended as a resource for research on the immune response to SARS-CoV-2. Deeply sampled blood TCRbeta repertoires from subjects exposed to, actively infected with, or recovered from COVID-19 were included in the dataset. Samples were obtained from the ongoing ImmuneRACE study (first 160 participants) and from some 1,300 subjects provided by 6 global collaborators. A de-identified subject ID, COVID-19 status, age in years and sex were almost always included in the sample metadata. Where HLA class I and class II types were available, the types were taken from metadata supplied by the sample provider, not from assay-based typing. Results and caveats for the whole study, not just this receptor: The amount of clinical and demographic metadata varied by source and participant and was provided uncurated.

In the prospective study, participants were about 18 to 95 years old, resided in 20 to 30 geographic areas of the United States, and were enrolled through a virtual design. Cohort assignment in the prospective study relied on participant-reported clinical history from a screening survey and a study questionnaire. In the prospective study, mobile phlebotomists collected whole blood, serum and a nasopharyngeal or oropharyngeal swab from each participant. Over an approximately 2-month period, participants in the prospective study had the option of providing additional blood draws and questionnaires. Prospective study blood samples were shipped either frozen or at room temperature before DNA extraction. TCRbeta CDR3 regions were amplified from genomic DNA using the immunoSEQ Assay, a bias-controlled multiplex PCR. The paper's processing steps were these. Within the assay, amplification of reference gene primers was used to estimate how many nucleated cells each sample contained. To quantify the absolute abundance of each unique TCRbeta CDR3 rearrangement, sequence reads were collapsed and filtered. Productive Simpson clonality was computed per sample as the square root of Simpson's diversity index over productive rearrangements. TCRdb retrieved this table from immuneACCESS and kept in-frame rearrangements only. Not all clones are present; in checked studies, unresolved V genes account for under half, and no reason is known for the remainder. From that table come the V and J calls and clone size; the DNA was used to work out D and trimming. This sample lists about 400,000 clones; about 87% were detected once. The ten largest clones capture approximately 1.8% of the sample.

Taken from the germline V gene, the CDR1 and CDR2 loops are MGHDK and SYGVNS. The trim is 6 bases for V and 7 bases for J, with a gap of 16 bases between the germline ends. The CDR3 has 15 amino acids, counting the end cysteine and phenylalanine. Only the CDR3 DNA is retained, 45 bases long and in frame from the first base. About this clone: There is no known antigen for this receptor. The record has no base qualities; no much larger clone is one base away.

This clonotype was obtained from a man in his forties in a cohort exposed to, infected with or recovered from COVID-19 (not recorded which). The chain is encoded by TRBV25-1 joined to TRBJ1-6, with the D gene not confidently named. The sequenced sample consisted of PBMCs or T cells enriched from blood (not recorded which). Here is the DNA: TGTGCCAGCAGCCACAACCCAGGCGGGAATTCACCCCTCCACTTT. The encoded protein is CASSHNPGGNSPLHF.